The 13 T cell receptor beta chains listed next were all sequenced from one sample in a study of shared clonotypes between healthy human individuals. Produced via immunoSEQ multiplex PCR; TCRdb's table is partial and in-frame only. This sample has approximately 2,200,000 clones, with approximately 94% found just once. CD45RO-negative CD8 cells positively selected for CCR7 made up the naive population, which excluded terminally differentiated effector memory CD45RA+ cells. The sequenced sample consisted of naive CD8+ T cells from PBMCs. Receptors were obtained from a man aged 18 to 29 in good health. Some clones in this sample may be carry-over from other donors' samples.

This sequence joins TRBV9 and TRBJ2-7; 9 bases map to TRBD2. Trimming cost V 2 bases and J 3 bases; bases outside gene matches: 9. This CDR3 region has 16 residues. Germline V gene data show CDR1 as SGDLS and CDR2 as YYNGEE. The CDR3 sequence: CASSVSWREGHYEQYF. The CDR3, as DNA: TGTGCCAGCAGCGTCTCCTGGCGGGAGGGGCACTACGAGCAGTACTTC.

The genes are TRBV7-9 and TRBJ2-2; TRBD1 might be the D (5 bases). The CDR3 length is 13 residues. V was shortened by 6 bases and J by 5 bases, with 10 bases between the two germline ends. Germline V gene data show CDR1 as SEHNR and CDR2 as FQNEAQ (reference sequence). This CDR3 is CASSSAGTGELFF. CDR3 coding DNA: TGTGCCAGCAGTTCCGCAGGGACCGGGGAGCTGTTTTTT.

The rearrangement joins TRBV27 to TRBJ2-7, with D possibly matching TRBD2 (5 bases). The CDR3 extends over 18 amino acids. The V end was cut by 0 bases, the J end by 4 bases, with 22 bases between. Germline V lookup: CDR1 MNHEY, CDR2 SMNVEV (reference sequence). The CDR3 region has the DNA TGTGCCAGCAGTTTATCGATATATGGGGAGAAGGGTGGGTACGAGCAGTACTTC. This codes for CASSLSIYGEKGGYEQYF.

CDR3: CASSGREGLDEQFF. In DNA, the CDR3 is TGTGCCAGCAGTGGCCGGGAGGGCCTAGATGAGCAGTTCTTC. The rearrangement uses TRBV25-1 and TRBJ2-1; 8 bases are a match to TRBD2. V was clipped by 4 bases and J by 8 bases; unmatched bases: 7. The CDR3 is made up of 14 amino acids. CDR1 is MGHDK, CDR2 SYGVNS, per germline.

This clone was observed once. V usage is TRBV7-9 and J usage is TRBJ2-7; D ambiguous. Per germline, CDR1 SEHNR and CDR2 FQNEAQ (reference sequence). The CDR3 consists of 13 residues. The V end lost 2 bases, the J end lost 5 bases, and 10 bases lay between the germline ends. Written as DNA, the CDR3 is TGTGCCAGCAGCTTATCGGCAGAGGACGAGCAGTACTTC. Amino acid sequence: CASSLSAEDEQYF.

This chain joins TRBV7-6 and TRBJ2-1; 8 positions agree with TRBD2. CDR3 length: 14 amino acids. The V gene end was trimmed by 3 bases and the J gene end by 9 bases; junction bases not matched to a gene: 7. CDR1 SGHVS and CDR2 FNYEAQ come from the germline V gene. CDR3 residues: CASSFGLAVAEQFF. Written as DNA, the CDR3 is TGTGCCAGCAGCTTTGGACTAGCTGTTGCTGAGCAGTTCTTC.

The CDR3 spells CASSLGGQGVNEQFF. CDR3 nucleotide sequence: TGTGCCAGCAGTTTAGGGGGACAGGGTGTCAATGAGCAGTTCTTC. V gene TRBV27 combines with J gene TRBJ2-1, with 9 bases lining up with TRBD1. V was clipped by 2 bases and J by 6 bases; unmatched bases: 5. This CDR3 has 15 amino acids. Germline V gives CDR1 MNHEY, CDR2 SMNVEV (reference sequence).

CDR3 amino acids: CASSQIGTSWTDTQYF. As DNA, the CDR3 is TGCGCCAGCAGCCAAATCGGGACTAGTTGGACAGATACGCAGTATTTT. The V gene is TRBV4-1, the J gene TRBJ2-3; 8 nucleotides align to TRBD2. This CDR3 is 16 amino acids long. Unmatched junction bases numbered 7, after V lost 2 bases and J lost 3 bases. Looked up from germline, CDR1 is MGHRA and CDR2 is YSYEKL.

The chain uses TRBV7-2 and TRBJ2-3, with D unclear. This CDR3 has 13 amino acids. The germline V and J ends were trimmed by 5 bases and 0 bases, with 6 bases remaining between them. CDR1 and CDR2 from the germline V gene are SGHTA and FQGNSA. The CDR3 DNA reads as TGTGCCAGCAGCCCCCTAAGCACAGATACGCAGTATTTT. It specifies CASSPLSTDTQYF.

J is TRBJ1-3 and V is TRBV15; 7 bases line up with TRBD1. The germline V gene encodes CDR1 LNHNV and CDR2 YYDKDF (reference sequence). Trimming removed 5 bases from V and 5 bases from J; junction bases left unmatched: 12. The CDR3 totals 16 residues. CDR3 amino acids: CATSVGPGQPRNTIYF. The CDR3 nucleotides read TGTGCCACCAGCGTAGGACCGGGACAGCCGAGAAACACCATATATTTT.

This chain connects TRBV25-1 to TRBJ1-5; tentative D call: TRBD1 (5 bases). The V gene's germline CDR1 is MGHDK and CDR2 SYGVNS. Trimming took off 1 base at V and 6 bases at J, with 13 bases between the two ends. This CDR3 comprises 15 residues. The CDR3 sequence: CASSESGTSSQPQHF. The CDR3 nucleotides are TGTGCCAGCAGTGAATCAGGGACCTCTTCTCAGCCCCAGCATTTT.

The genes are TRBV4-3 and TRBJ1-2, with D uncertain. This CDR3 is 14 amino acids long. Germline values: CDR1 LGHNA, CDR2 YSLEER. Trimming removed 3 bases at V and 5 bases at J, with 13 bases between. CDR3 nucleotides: TGCGCCAGCAGCCAGACCGCCGTGAGGTATGGCTACACCTTC. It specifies CASSQTAVRYGYTF.

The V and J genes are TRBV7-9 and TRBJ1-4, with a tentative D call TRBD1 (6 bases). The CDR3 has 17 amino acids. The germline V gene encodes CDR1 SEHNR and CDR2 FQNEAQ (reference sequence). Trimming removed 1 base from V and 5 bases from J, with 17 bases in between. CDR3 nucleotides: TGTGCCAGCAGCTTAGTCCCCAGACAGGAACCCAATGAAAAACTGTTTTTT. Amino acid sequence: CASSLVPRQEPNEKLFF.